The rows below give T cell receptor beta chains drawn from one sample of a study of CD8+ T cells in alopecia areata. Profiling relied on immunoSEQ multiplex PCR, and the TCRdb table lists in-frame clones only, not all of them. The sample has 200,000 to 250,000 clones, under 40% seen once. Specimen: CD4+ T cells sorted from blood, collected at week 34, from a patient treated with tofacitinib. These receptors originate from a human donor with alopecia areata. The CDR3 runs from the conserved cysteine through the conserved F or W. Each record gives: D gene, clone size, J gene, V gene, CDR3 DNA, CDR3 protein. A D gene is named only where the DNA matches it firmly. Where a row states a size, it is once, few, many or the class of an expanded clone; other rows omit it.

d_gene: TRBD1
abundance: -
j_gene: TRBJ2-5
v_gene: TRBV29-1
CDR3nt: TGCAGCGTGTTAAACAGGGGGAAGGAGACCCAGTACTTC
CDR3aa: CSVLNRGKETQYF

d_gene: TRBD2
abundance: -
j_gene: TRBJ2-1
v_gene: TRBV9
CDR3nt: TGTGCCAGCAGCCCTCGGGCTAGCGGTTACAATGAGCAGTTCTTC
CDR3aa: CASSPRASGYNEQFF

d_gene: TRBD1
abundance: few
j_gene: TRBJ1-1
v_gene: TRBV5-1
CDR3nt: TGCGCCAGCAGCTTGGTTACCGGGACAGGCCTAGCTGAAGCTTTCTTT
CDR3aa: CASSLVTGTGLAEAFF

d_gene: -
abundance: few
j_gene: TRBJ2-1
v_gene: TRBV7-2
CDR3nt: TGTGCCAGCAGCTTAGATAGGGGCCAGCACAATGAGCAGTTCTTC
CDR3aa: CASSLDRGQHNEQFF

d_gene: -
abundance: -
j_gene: TRBJ2-7
v_gene: TRBV7-8
CDR3nt: TGTGCCAGCAGCCGCGTCGAGGTCGTAGCGGACTCCTACGAGCAGTACTTC
CDR3aa: CASSRVEVVADSYEQYF

d_gene: -
abundance: -
j_gene: TRBJ1-2
v_gene: TRBV2
CDR3nt: TGTGCCAGCAGCCCCCCCCATGGCTACACCTTC
CDR3aa: CASSPPHGYTF

d_gene: -
abundance: -
j_gene: TRBJ1-5
v_gene: TRBV5-1
CDR3nt: TGCGCCAGCAGCTTGGGGGACAATCAGCCCCAGCATTTT
CDR3aa: CASSLGDNQPQHF

d_gene: TRBD2
abundance: -
j_gene: TRBJ2-5
v_gene: TRBV25-1
CDR3nt: TGTGCCAGCAGTTCCTGGACTAGCAGTGGGGAGACCCAGTACTTC
CDR3aa: CASSSWTSSGETQYF

d_gene: TRBD2
abundance: few
j_gene: TRBJ2-1
v_gene: TRBV15
CDR3nt: TGTGCCACCAGCAGAGGATTCGCGGGAGCCTACAATGAGCAGTTCTTC
CDR3aa: CATSRGFAGAYNEQFF

d_gene: -
abundance: -
j_gene: TRBJ1-5
v_gene: TRBV7-9
CDR3nt: TGTGCCAGCAGCCAACAGGGATATCAGCCCCAGCATTTT
CDR3aa: CASSQQGYQPQHF

d_gene: -
abundance: few
j_gene: TRBJ2-3
v_gene: TRBV30
CDR3nt: TGTGCCTGGAGTGTAACAGATACGCAGTATTTT
CDR3aa: CAWSVTDTQYF

d_gene: -
abundance: -
j_gene: TRBJ2-2
v_gene: TRBV4-2
CDR3nt: TGTGCCAGCAGCCCTTTGGTGGGACAATTGAACACCGGGGAGCTGTTTTTT
CDR3aa: CASSPLVGQLNTGELFF

d_gene: TRBD1
abundance: -
j_gene: TRBJ1-2
v_gene: TRBV28
CDR3nt: TGTGCCAGCAGGTGGACAGGGAAGATTGATTATGGCTACACCTTC
CDR3aa: CASRWTGKIDYGYTF

d_gene: -
abundance: -
j_gene: TRBJ2-4
v_gene: TRBV6-1
CDR3nt: TGTGCCAGCAGCCCAGCCAAAAACATTCAGTACTTC
CDR3aa: CASSPAKNIQYF

d_gene: -
abundance: -
j_gene: TRBJ1-2
v_gene: TRBV6-1
CDR3nt: TGTGCCAGCAGTGAATACCAGACAGTTAGAGGCTACACCTTC
CDR3aa: CASSEYQTVRGYTF

d_gene: -
abundance: -
j_gene: TRBJ2-7
v_gene: TRBV5-1
CDR3nt: TGCGCCAGCAGCCCCCCGGCTGTCGAGCAGTACTTC
CDR3aa: CASSPPAVEQYF

d_gene: -
abundance: -
j_gene: TRBJ1-1
v_gene: TRBV29-1
CDR3nt: TGCAGCGTCCATCCGATGGTGAACACTGAAGCTTTCTTT
CDR3aa: CSVHPMVNTEAFF

d_gene: -
abundance: -
j_gene: TRBJ1-1
v_gene: TRBV5-1
CDR3nt: TGCGCCAGCAGCTTGGACAGGGTTGAAGCTTTCTTT
CDR3aa: CASSLDRVEAFF

d_gene: TRBD1
abundance: -
j_gene: TRBJ2-4
v_gene: TRBV30
CDR3nt: TGTGCCTGCGGACAGGGAAACATTCAGTACTTC
CDR3aa: CACGQGNIQYF

d_gene: -
abundance: -
j_gene: TRBJ2-1
v_gene: TRBV18
CDR3nt: TGTGCCAGCTCACGTAGTGGGTCGGATGAGCAGTTCTTC
CDR3aa: CASSRSGSDEQFF

d_gene: -
abundance: -
j_gene: TRBJ2-7
v_gene: TRBV29-1
CDR3nt: TGCAGCGTTGAAGATGGAGGTATTACCTACGAGCAGTACTTC
CDR3aa: CSVEDGGITYEQYF

d_gene: -
abundance: few
j_gene: TRBJ1-2
v_gene: TRBV30
CDR3nt: TGTGCCTGGACCCGGGGGGGCAGGGCAGGTGGCTACACCTTC
CDR3aa: CAWTRGGRAGGYTF

d_gene: -
abundance: -
j_gene: TRBJ2-3
v_gene: TRBV18
CDR3nt: TGTGCCAGCTCGCTTCAGGCTCAACAAACAGATACGCAGTATTTT
CDR3aa: CASSLQAQQTDTQYF

d_gene: -
abundance: -
j_gene: TRBJ1-2
v_gene: TRBV4-1
CDR3nt: TGCGCCAGCAGCCAACCGGGGCGAGGGTATGGCTACACCTTC
CDR3aa: CASSQPGRGYGYTF

d_gene: TRBD1
abundance: few
j_gene: TRBJ1-2
v_gene: TRBV6-5
CDR3nt: TGTGCCAGCAGCCTGGACAGGGTTGATGGCTACACCTTC
CDR3aa: CASSLDRVDGYTF

d_gene: -
abundance: -
j_gene: TRBJ2-2
v_gene: TRBV7-8
CDR3nt: TGTGCCAGCGGGGACACCGGGGAGCTGTTTTTT
CDR3aa: CASGDTGELFF

d_gene: -
abundance: -
j_gene: TRBJ1-1
v_gene: TRBV15
CDR3nt: TGTGCCACCAGCAGAGAGGGACCGAACACTGAAGCTTTCTTT
CDR3aa: CATSREGPNTEAFF

d_gene: TRBD1
abundance: -
j_gene: TRBJ1-2
v_gene: TRBV7-2
CDR3nt: TGTGCCAGCAGCCCTACGACAGGGCGGGTGGGCTATGGCTACACCTTC
CDR3aa: CASSPTTGRVGYGYTF

d_gene: -
abundance: few
j_gene: TRBJ2-1
v_gene: TRBV7-9
CDR3nt: TGTGCCAGCAGCTTGGCGGGGCAGGGCATAGGTGAGCAGTTCTTC
CDR3aa: CASSLAGQGIGEQFF

d_gene: TRBD1
abundance: few
j_gene: TRBJ2-7
v_gene: TRBV29-1
CDR3nt: TGCAGCGTCGAGGACAGGGTCTCCTACGAGCAGTACTTC
CDR3aa: CSVEDRVSYEQYF

d_gene: -
abundance: -
j_gene: TRBJ2-1
v_gene: TRBV28
CDR3nt: TGTGCCAGCAGTTCGCCGGACCCCCGGGCTAGCGTAAATGAGCAGTTCTTC
CDR3aa: CASSSPDPRASVNEQFF

d_gene: -
abundance: -
j_gene: TRBJ1-5
v_gene: TRBV30
CDR3nt: TGTGCCCGCTCGTCAGGGAACAATCAGCCCCAGCATTTT
CDR3aa: CARSSGNNQPQHF

d_gene: TRBD1
abundance: few
j_gene: TRBJ1-2
v_gene: TRBV6-5
CDR3nt: TGTGCCAGCAGTACCTGGCGACAGGGAATAGGTGGCTACACCTTC
CDR3aa: CASSTWRQGIGGYTF

d_gene: TRBD1
abundance: -
j_gene: TRBJ2-2
v_gene: TRBV5-4
CDR3nt: TGTGCCAGCAGCCCGGGACAGGGACCCACCGGGGAGCTGTTTTTT
CDR3aa: CASSPGQGPTGELFF

d_gene: -
abundance: few
j_gene: TRBJ2-4
v_gene: TRBV11-2
CDR3nt: TGTGCCAGCAGCTTAATGTCCATGGCCAAAAACATTCAGTACTTC
CDR3aa: CASSLMSMAKNIQYF

d_gene: -
abundance: -
j_gene: TRBJ1-1
v_gene: TRBV5-1
CDR3nt: TGCGCCAGCAGCTTGGTTTTGGGAAATGAAGCTTTCTTT
CDR3aa: CASSLVLGNEAFF

d_gene: -
abundance: -
j_gene: TRBJ2-7
v_gene: TRBV27
CDR3nt: TGTGCCAGCAGTTTTGGGGCTAGAGAAAGTACCGAGCAGTACTTC
CDR3aa: CASSFGARESTEQYF

d_gene: -
abundance: few
j_gene: TRBJ1-1
v_gene: TRBV6-5
CDR3nt: TGTGCCAGCAGTCCCGATAGAACTGAAGCTTTCTTT
CDR3aa: CASSPDRTEAFF